This TCR beta chain comes out of a study of identical twins. TCRdb itself ran the 5' RACE reads through MiXCR, one entry per CDR3 protein. In the table there are around 230,000 distinct CDR3 sequences, less than 9.5% of which are singletons. The CDR3 contains 14 residues. V was trimmed by 1 base and J by 4 bases, leaving 9 bases between them. CDR1 LGHDT and CDR2 YNNKEL come from the germline V gene (reference sequence). This clonotype was picked up a small number of times. This receptor was taken from a woman aged 18 to 35 in good health. Sequences were obtained from memory (CD45RO+) T cells sorted from blood. The V gene is TRBV3-1, the J gene TRBJ2-3; no clear D. The CDR3: CASSQVLGPDTQYF. The CDR3 nucleotides are TGTGCCAGCAGCCAAGTATTAGGGCCAGATACGCAGTATTTT.